This T cell receptor (beta chain) was captured in a study of shared clonotypes between healthy human individuals (dated by TCRdb to about 2020). Regarding the research as a whole: Three men and a couple of women, aged 18 to 49 years, made up the cohort. For each donor, CD4 naive and CD4 memory were each given three plates, CD8 naive was given two plates, and CD8 memory was given one plate. The study deeply sequenced blood TCR repertoires of five healthy adults to estimate repertoire size and the extent of clonotype sharing between individuals. Per donor, leukapheresis produced somewhere between about 0.8 and 9.5 billion PBMCs. Libraries were prepared and TCR repertoires were sequenced by different laboratories using diverse techniques, in order to increase sequencing depth and limit assay-specific biases. Points the paper makes about the study in general: Naive subsets generally had larger estimated clonotype richness than memory subsets did. Rarefaction of sorted-subset datasets indicated incomplete sequencing despite the large sequencing depth. Clonotypes shared by all four sorted-subset donors showed higher generation probabilities than non-shared clonotypes. Sampling was limited to blood, and TCR repertoires in tissue likely differ from TCR repertoires in blood. Sharing across a handful of donors was observed for around 4.8% of naive CD4, over 3% of naive CD8, over 2% of memory CD4, and around 0.4% of memory CD8 clonotypes. Because the study included a small number of donors, the genetic and exposure-history diversity represented was limited. Pairwise subsampling led to the expectation that sequencing depth would affect the degree of clonotype sharing among donors.

Reading from cysteine to phenylalanine, the CDR3 counts 15 amino acids. CDR3 DNA only is kept here, 45 bases in frame from base 1. From the germline V gene (reference sequence), CDR1 is SEHNR and CDR2 is FQNEAQ. Relative to germline, V is missing 5 bases and J is missing 7 bases, with 8 bases of the junction outside any gene match. Healthy HIV-negative adults with no recently reported acute infections or vaccinations were included as donors. Every donor was a Caucasian adult living in Nashville, Tennessee, USA. CD4+ T cells were enriched through magnetic negative selection, after which naive cells were positively selected on CD45RA and the remaining negative fraction served as the memory subset. Blood was obtained by leukapheresis, after which PBMCs were separated by Ficoll-Histopaque density gradient centrifugation and cryopreserved in liquid nitrogen vapor phase. Analytical flow cytometry was used to check the purity and quantity of every magnetically sorted T cell population. Each sorted fraction had its genomic DNA isolated and then quantified by UV absorbance on a Nanodrop 2000c.

TCR CDR3 regions were amplified from genomic DNA by multiplex PCR using the deep immunoSEQ assay. For each cell subset, the extracted genomic DNA was distributed evenly across all wells of several immunoSEQ 96-well plates, and each plate served as one replicate. For sorted subsets, approximately 200 ng of genomic DNA, equivalent to around 30,000 T cell genomes, went into each replicate PCR. Purified libraries were measured with a Qubit 3.0 fluorometer, size-checked on a Bioanalyzer 2100, and measured again with the KAPA Library Quantification kit. Every immunoSEQ 96-well plate was sequenced on a separate single-read 150-cycle Illumina NextSeq 550 flow cell. As for how the authors treated the data: The immunoSEQ output contained only junctional sequences without quality scores, so filtering could not match that applied to full-length reads. Sequences were annotated with PyIR, a Python wrapper for IgBLAST v1.9, using IMGT germline references to assign V/J genes and CDR3. Reads with weak V/J assignments (E-value above 1e-6), missing CDR3, stop codons, out-of-frame junctions, or ambiguous translated residues were removed. A V3J clonotype was defined by an identical inferred V gene, J gene, and CDR3 amino acid sequence. To compute the percentage overlap between repertoires, the number of shared unique clonotypes was divided by the size of the smaller repertoire. Richness of each repertoire was evaluated using RTK rarefaction, the Chao1 estimator, and Recon v2.1 estimates of unobserved clonotypes. Generation probabilities for all TCRbeta clonotypes obtained by the gDNA method from several donors were computed using OLGA. Held by TCRdb, this immuneACCESS table contains in-frame sequences only and omits some clones. Under half of the omission traces to an unresolved V gene where checked; the cause of the rest is unknown. Clone size and the V and J calls come from that table; the DNA yielded D and trimming. In all, the sample holds some 1.1 million clones, and 70% to 80% of those were seen once. About 0.89% of the sample belongs to the ten largest clones.

To note about this clone: Its antigen has not been determined. Base qualities are not recorded, but no much larger clone differs from it by a single base.

This TCR came from a man between 18 and 35 years old in good health. Some clones in this sample may be carry-over from other donors' samples. The chain uses TRBV7-9 and TRBJ2-1; 10 nucleotides in the junction match TRBD2. The sample was memory CD4+ T cells from PBMCs. What this sample's cell subset or site label stands for: CD45RA-negative fraction. The DNA is TGTGCCAGCAGCGACCTAGCGGGAGTACGGAATGAGCAGTTCTTC. This codes for CASSDLAGVRNEQFF.